These 25 T cell receptor beta chains came from one sample sequenced in a study of blood T cell repertoires in COVID-19 (dated by TCRdb to the early 2020s). The library was obtained by the immunoSEQ multiplex PCR assay. TCRdb carries this immuneACCESS record with in-frame sequences only. Its versions omit some clonotypes, under half of them owing to an unresolved V gene in the studies checked, with the rest unexplained. The sample includes over 65,000 clones, with around four fifths observed a single time. Clones ranked in the top ten supply approximately 20% of the sample. The source material was peripheral blood. The source of these receptors is an elderly man with active or convalescent COVID-19.

This chain links TRBV13 with TRBJ2-2, with 9 positions matching TRBD2. The CDR3 has 16 amino acids. After removal of 1 base from V and 7 bases from J, the junction contained 7 bases not matched to a gene. Germline V gives CDR1 PRHDT, CDR2 FYEKMQ (reference sequence). The CDR3 region has the DNA TGTGCCAGCAGCTTAGTGGTAGCGGGAGTACACGGGGAGCTGTTTTTT. The encoded protein is CASSLVVAGVHGELFF.

The rearrangement joins TRBV10-3 to TRBJ2-1; 16 positions match TRBD2. V gave up 6 bases and J gave up 7 bases; unmatched junction bases: 6. The germline gives CDR1 ENHRY, CDR2 SYGVKD. CDR3 length: 16 residues. CDR3 in amino acids: CAIRETGLAGGNEQFF. CDR3 coding DNA: TGTGCCATCAGAGAAACGGGACTAGCGGGAGGGAATGAGCAGTTCTTC.

The chain combines TRBV18 with TRBJ2-5; TRBD2 is a possible D gene (5 bases). Per germline, CDR1 KGHSH and CDR2 LQKENI. Trimming removed 1 base at V and 0 bases at J, with 15 bases between. The CDR3 is 17 residues long. Written as DNA, the CDR3 is TGTGCCAGCTCACCACGGGCGGTACTAGGAAACCAAGAGACCCAGTACTTC. Encoded protein: CASSPRAVLGNQETQYF.

The genes are TRBV2 and TRBJ1-1, with a tentative D call TRBD1 (6 bases). V lost 6 bases and J 0 bases, leaving 8 bases between the germline ends. The CDR3 is 13 amino acids. Germline assignment: CDR1 SNHLY and CDR2 FYNNEI. CDR3 nucleotide sequence: TGTGCCAGCAGACAGGGCATGAACACTGAAGCTTTCTTT. This encodes CASRQGMNTEAFF.

The chain employs TRBV9 and TRBJ1-1; 7 bases fit TRBD1. Germline lookup yields CDR1 SGDLS and CDR2 YYNGEE. The V segment lost 3 bases and the J segment 0 bases; nucleotides outside the gene matches: 5. The CDR3 runs to 15 residues. The CDR3 spells CASSGHRGMNTEAFF. As DNA, the CDR3 is TGTGCCAGCAGCGGTCACAGGGGAATGAACACTGAAGCTTTCTTT.

J is TRBJ2-1 and V is TRBV24-1; D possibly corresponds to TRBD1 (6 bases). This CDR3 region has 15 residues. Germline V gene sequence: CDR1 KGHDR, CDR2 SFDVKD. Trimming shortened V by 5 bases and J by 8 bases, and 18 bases separated the two germline ends. As DNA, the CDR3 is TGTGCCACCAGTGGGGTCAGGGGTTTCACCGATGAGCAGTTCTTC. It encodes CATSGVRGFTDEQFF.

The chain links TRBV19 to TRBJ1-4, with TRBD1 matching over 7 bases. CDR1 LNHDA and CDR2 SQIVND come from the germline V gene (reference sequence). The CDR3 extends over 13 amino acids. J was trimmed by 5 bases and V by 7 bases; bases with no gene match: 4. The CDR3: CASMNRGNEKLFF. In DNA, the CDR3 is TGTGCCAGTATGAACAGGGGAAATGAAAAACTGTTTTTT.

In DNA, the CDR3 is TGTGCCAGTCGCAACATAGCAGTTACCTACAATGAGCAGTTCTTC. Translated: CASRNIAVTYNEQFF. The genes are TRBV6-5 and TRBJ2-1, with D hard to call. The CDR3 is 15 amino acids. CDR1 is MNHEY and CDR2 is SVGAGI in the germline V gene. V was shortened by 9 bases and J by 2 bases, with 17 bases between the two germline ends.

The chain links TRBV5-1 to TRBJ2-2, with TRBD1 matching over 10 bases. CDR1 SGHRS and CDR2 YFSETQ come from the germline V gene. V lost 4 bases to trimming and J lost 7 bases; unmatched junction nucleotides: 7. CDR3 length equals 15 residues. The CDR3 here is CASSLDRGVFGELFF. For the CDR3, the DNA is TGCGCCAGCAGCCTGGACAGGGGGGTATTCGGGGAGCTGTTTTTT.

The rearrangement links TRBV2 to TRBJ2-3; 7 nucleotides agree with TRBD2. The CDR3 is 12 residues long. The germline gives CDR1 SNHLY, CDR2 FYNNEI. Trimming cost V 9 bases and J 4 bases; bases outside gene matches: 4. In DNA, the CDR3 is TGTGCCAGGGCTAGCGGACCAGATACGCAGTATTTT. Its translation is CARASGPDTQYF. Full variable domain (missing parts from reference TRBV2 and TRBJ2-3): EPEVTQTPSHQVTQMGQEVILRCVPISNHLYFYWYRQILGQKVEFLVSFYNNEISEKSEIFDDQFSVERPDGSNFTLKIRSTKLEDSAMYFCARASGPDTQYFGPGTRLTVL.

V gene TRBV5-1 combines with J gene TRBJ2-4; 7 bases align to TRBD1. J lost 7 bases, V lost 4 bases, and 2 bases had no gene match. This CDR3 contains 12 residues. The germline gives CDR1 SGHRS, CDR2 YFSETQ. CDR3 amino acids: CASSLTGNIQYF. In DNA, the CDR3 is TGCGCCAGCAGCCTGACAGGGAACATTCAGTACTTC.

This clone was observed a few times. Here the CDR3 reads CASSPRTGPNSGNTIYF. CDR3 coding DNA: TGTGCCAGCAGCCCACGGACAGGCCCCAACTCTGGAAACACCATATATTTT. The rearrangement links TRBV7-9 to TRBJ1-3; 7 bases are a match to TRBD1. The junction had 10 bases not matched to a gene; V was cut back by 5 bases and J by 0 bases. CDR1 is SEHNR, CDR2 FQNEAQ, per germline (reference sequence). This CDR3 comprises 17 residues.

The chain combines TRBV19 with TRBJ2-2; D is undetermined. CDR3 length: 15 amino acids. From germline, CDR1 is LNHDA and CDR2 SQIVND (reference sequence). V was shortened by 1 base and J by 5 bases, with 11 bases between the two germline ends. CDR3 amino acids: CASSIVRQPTGELFF. The CDR3 region has the DNA TGTGCCAGTAGTATAGTGCGCCAACCGACCGGGGAGCTGTTTTTT.

The chain carries TRBV28 and TRBJ1-6, with D unresolved. The CDR3 consists of 13 residues. Germline CDR1 MDHEN, CDR2 SYDVKM. V lost 6 bases to trimming and J lost 7 bases, with 10 bases between them. CDR3 loop: CASRQIQNSPLHF. CDR3 in DNA: TGTGCCAGCAGACAGATTCAAAATTCACCCCTCCACTTT. Full variable domain (rest looked up from reference TRBV28 and TRBJ1-6): DVKVTQSSRYLVKRTGEKVFLECVQDMDHENMFWYRQDPGLGLRLIYFSYDVKMKEKGDIPEGYSVSREKKERFSLILESASTNQTSMYLCASRQIQNSPLHFGNGTRLTVT.

V gene TRBV3-1 (or the pseudogene TRBV3-2) combines with J gene TRBJ2-6, with 8 bases fitting TRBD1. CDR1 and CDR2 from the germline V gene are LGHDT and YNNKEL (reference sequence). This CDR3 spans 18 amino acids. Trimming cost V 0 bases and J 2 bases; bases outside gene matches: 6. This CDR3 is CASSQENQGAPGANVLTF. For the CDR3, the DNA is TGTGCCAGCAGCCAAGAAAATCAGGGGGCGCCTGGGGCCAACGTCCTGACTTTC.

The chain uses TRBV21-1 and TRBJ2-7; whether TRBD1, the table's D call, matches the DNA was not checked. TRBV21-1 is a recognized pseudogene. CDR3 length equals 15 residues. CDR3 region: CASSNDRTETYEQYV. The CDR3 DNA is TGTGCCAGCAGCAATGACAGGACAGAGACCTACGAGCAGTACGTC.

The J gene is TRBJ2-6, the V gene TRBV18, with D tentatively TRBD1 (5 bases). Germline values: CDR1 KGHSH, CDR2 LQKENI. This CDR3 spans 16 amino acids. The germline V and J ends were trimmed by 5 bases and 1 base, with 12 bases remaining between them. The CDR3 DNA sequence: TGTGCCAGCTCATCCGACAGATCTTCTGGGGCCAACGTCCTGACTTTC. It translates to CASSSDRSSGANVLTF.

V usage is TRBV29-1 and J usage is TRBJ2-1, with 8 positions matching TRBD2. The germline gives CDR1 SQVTM, CDR2 ANQGSEA. CDR3 length: 14 residues. V gave up 7 bases and J gave up 9 bases; unmatched junction bases: 14. CDR3 amino acids: CSADASGRPGEQFF. CDR3 sequence (DNA): TGCAGCGCGGACGCTAGCGGGCGACCGGGTGAGCAGTTCTTC.

The gene calls are TRBV11-2 and TRBJ2-7, with TRBD1 identical over 8 bases. The CDR3 loop spans 16 amino acids. Germline V gene lookup returns CDR1 SGHAT and CDR2 FQNNGV. V trimming: 4 bases; J trimming: 1 base; junction bases outside the gene matches: 9. CDR3 sequence reads: CASSSTGASSSYEQYV. The CDR3 bases are TGTGCCAGCAGCTCGACAGGGGCCTCCAGTTCCTACGAGCAGTACGTC.

DNA of the CDR3: TGTGCCAGCAGTTCCGGGACAGCTAATTCACCCCTCCACTTT. Protein sequence: CASSSGTANSPLHF. The rearrangement links TRBV6-5 to TRBJ1-6, with 7 bases aligning to TRBD1. With 4 bases clipped from V and 6 bases from J, the junction kept 3 bases outside the gene matches. The CDR3 covers 14 residues. CDR1 is MNHEY, CDR2 SVGAGI, per germline.

This chain links TRBV5-1 with TRBJ2-6; TRBD1 might be the D (5 bases). Germline CDR1 reads SGHRS; CDR2 reads YFSETQ. V was clipped by 4 bases and J by 0 bases, with 8 bases between them. The CDR3 runs 15 residues. CDR3 sequence: CASSVTASGANVLTF. Written as DNA, the CDR3 is TGCGCCAGCAGCGTGACAGCCTCTGGGGCCAACGTCCTGACTTTC.

This clone came up once. The chain uses TRBV14 and TRBJ2-7, with D perhaps TRBD2 (5 bases). The V and J ends lost 5 bases and 0 bases respectively, with 11 bases between them. The CDR3 extends over 14 amino acids. Germline loops: CDR1 SGHDN, CDR2 FVKESK. CDR3 nucleotide sequence: TGTGCCAGCAGCGATAGACTAAACTCCTACGAGCAGTACGTC. Its protein is CASSDRLNSYEQYV.

The gene calls are TRBV3-1 (or the pseudogene TRBV3-2) and TRBJ2-5; 8 bases align to TRBD2. The trim removed 4 bases at V and 5 bases at J, leaving 6 bases unmatched. Germline V gives CDR1 LGHDT, CDR2 YNNKEL (reference sequence). The CDR3 loop spans 14 amino acids. Here the CDR3 reads CASSPSGGWETQYF. The DNA for the CDR3 is TGTGCCAGCAGCCCCAGCGGGGGTTGGGAGACCCAGTACTTC.

This clone has only a few counts. The CDR3 is CASSPRTGSQPQHF. The CDR3 DNA follows: TGTGCCAGCTCACCAAGGACAGGGAGTCAGCCCCAGCATTTT. This rearrangement joins TRBV18 to TRBJ1-5; TRBD1 matches at 8 bases. The CDR3 has 14 residues. Germline-derived CDR1 and CDR2 are KGHSH and LQKENI. V was clipped by 2 bases and J by 6 bases; unmatched bases: 3.

The genes are TRBV19 and TRBJ1-4, with D possibly TRBD1 on 5 matching bases. With 8 bases removed from V and 5 bases from J, the gap between germline ends came to 15 bases. This CDR3 contains 14 residues. CDR1 is LNHDA and CDR2 is SQIVND in the germline V gene (reference sequence). The CDR3 DNA follows: TGTGCCAGTTCGCAAACAGGACCCAATGAAAAACTGTTTTTT. Residues: CASSQTGPNEKLFF.